Listed here is a single T cell receptor (beta chain). The CDR3 has 18 amino acids. The data are from a study of blood T cell repertoires in COVID-19. Overall study: There were acute and convalescent COVID-19 samples, and they came from the United States, Italy and Spain. The cDNA or gDNA used as material had been derived from T cells, B-cell-depleted T cells, or PBMCs.

Per the authors' pipeline: By means of reference gene primer amplification, nucleated cell counts were estimated. Using immunoSEQ multiplex PCR, the repertoire was profiled, and TCRdb retains in-frame clones only, with some absent. V, J and clone size were drawn from that table, and D and trimming were deduced from the DNA. Altogether 250,000 or so clones are present, roughly 83% being singletons, with the ten largest covering about 8.9%. The sample was peripheral blood. The J gene is TRBJ1-2, the V gene TRBV21-1; the table assigns TRBD1, which was not confirmed against the DNA. TRBV21-1 is listed as a pseudogene. This clonotype was sampled from a man older than 75 with acute or convalescent COVID-19. CDR3 nucleotide sequence: TGTGCCAGCAGCAAAGGAAAGACGACCCAGGGCCTTAACTATGGCTACACCTTC. Translated: CASSKGKTTQGLNYGYTF.